These 3 T cell receptor beta chains originate from one sample sequenced in a study of metastatic and nonmetastatic thyroid tumors. TCRdb re-called clones via MiXCR from the PCR reads. The sample holds around 34,000 clones; 20% are singletons and the top ten take about 7.6%. Each patient went into thyroid surgery without having received any treatment. Sequencing was done on a sample of blood. All receptors come from a female donor with papillary thyroid cancer or a benign thyroid nodule (not recorded which). Some clones in this sample may be carry-over from other donors' samples.

This clone was counted at least ten times. The rearrangement joins TRBV2 to TRBJ1-1; D not resolved. CDR3 length: 13 amino acids. V was pared by 6 bases and J by 4 bases, with 12 bases between. Germline-derived CDR1 and CDR2 are SNHLY and FYNNEI. This CDR3 reads CASRSVGGTEAFF. CDR3 DNA sequence: TGTGCCAGCAGGTCCGTGGGTGGCACTGAAGCTTTCTTT.

Many counts were recorded for this clone. The chain links TRBV6-4 to TRBJ1-1; D not certain. CDR1 and CDR2 from the germline V gene are MRHNA and SNTAGT. The CDR3 contains 13 residues. The V end was cut by 6 bases, the J end by 4 bases, with 12 bases between. CDR3 coding DNA: TGTGCCAGCAGACGGGGATCGGGCACTGAAGCTTTCTTT. As protein: CASRRGSGTEAFF.

This clone was seen many times. The genes are TRBV11-2 and TRBJ2-3; D unresolved. CDR1 is SGHAT and CDR2 is FQNNGV in the germline V gene. The V gene lost 5 bases and the J gene lost 5 bases, with 8 bases spanning the gap. The CDR3 extends over 12 amino acids. The CDR3 nucleotides read TGTGCCAGCAGCGCACTTGTAGATACGCAGTATTTT. It codes for CASSALVDTQYF.